The 7 T cell receptor beta chains below come from one sample, sequenced in a study of blood T cell repertoires in COVID-19. This table comes from immunoSEQ multiplex PCR, and its TCRdb copy is limited to in-frame clones, with some not included. The data show 30,000 to 40,000 clones, roughly 88% seen once. The sequenced sample consisted of peripheral blood. The receptors were gathered from a woman in her 70s with active COVID-19.

The chain carries TRBV5-4 and TRBJ2-1; 9 bases are a match to TRBD1. Germline loops: CDR1 SGHNT, CDR2 YYREEE (reference sequence). Trimming at V came to 4 bases and at J to 0 bases, leaving 2 bases not matched to a gene. This CDR3 region has 15 residues. CDR3 sequence (DNA): TGTGCCAGCAGCCGGGACAGGGCCTCCTACAATGAGCAGTTCTTC. Amino acids: CASSRDRASYNEQFF.

The chain carries TRBV11-2 and TRBJ1-1; D not certain. The CDR3 sequence is 13 residues long. From germline, CDR1 is SGHAT and CDR2 FQNNGV. Trimming took 4 bases from V and 7 from J, leaving 13 bases between them. The CDR3 nucleotides read TGTGCCAGCAGCTCGGTGAGGCGGAATGAAGCTTTCTTT. The encoded protein is CASSSVRRNEAFF.

The chain couples TRBV28 to TRBJ2-7; unclear D gene. The V end was cut by 6 bases, the J end by 4 bases, with 16 bases between. Germline V CDR1 and CDR2: MDHEN, SYDVKM. The CDR3 length is 14 residues. CDR3 amino acids: CASSTNGLSYEQYF. The CDR3 DNA sequence: TGTGCCAGCAGCACCAATGGGCTCTCATACGAGCAGTACTTC.

V is TRBV30 and J is TRBJ1-4; TRBD1 matches 9 bases. The CDR3 extends over 14 amino acids. J was trimmed by 3 bases and V by 3 bases; bases with no gene match: 2. Germline values: CDR1 GTSNPN, CDR2 SVGIG (reference sequence). The CDR3 protein is CAWRDRGSNEKLFF. The CDR3 DNA is TGTGCCTGGAGGGACAGGGGTTCTAATGAAAAACTGTTTTTT.

The rearrangement links TRBV7-3 to TRBJ2-2; 8 positions agree with TRBD2. This CDR3 is built from 14 residues. V trimming: 2 bases; J trimming: 7 bases; junction bases outside the gene matches: 3. Per the germline V gene, CDR1 is SGHTA and CDR2 is FQGTGA. CDR3: CASSLAGGGGELFF. The DNA for the CDR3 is TGTGCCAGCAGCTTAGCGGGGGGAGGCGGGGAGCTGTTTTTT.

The chain links TRBV19 to TRBJ1-6, with D perhaps TRBD1 (6 bases). There are 18 residues in the CDR3. Germline V CDR1 and CDR2: LNHDA, SQIVND (reference sequence). Trimming cost V 4 bases and J 9 bases, with 25 bases left between them. CDR3 coding DNA: TGTGCCAGTAGTAGGGCCCCTTGGGGGGGGCCTACTCGTTCACCCCTCCACTTT. Its translation: CASSRAPWGGPTRSPLHF. Using reference TRBV19 and TRBJ1-6 for the parts outside the CDR3, the full variable domain is DGGITQSPKYLFRKEGQNVTLSCEQNLNHDAMYWYRQDPGQGLRLIYYSQIVNDFQKGDIAEGYSVSREKKESFPLTVTSAQKNPTAFYLCASSRAPWGGPTRSPLHFGNGTRLTVT.

The genes are TRBV5-7 and TRBJ2-1, with TRBD2 matching over 12 bases. TRBV5-7 belongs to the ORF category, with a function that is uncertain. The CDR3 extends over 15 amino acids. Trimming took 1 base from V and 5 from J; bases not matched to a gene: 1. CDR3: CASSLPSGRDNEQFF. CDR3 sequence (DNA): TGTGCCAGCAGCTTGCCTAGCGGGAGGGACAATGAGCAGTTCTTC.